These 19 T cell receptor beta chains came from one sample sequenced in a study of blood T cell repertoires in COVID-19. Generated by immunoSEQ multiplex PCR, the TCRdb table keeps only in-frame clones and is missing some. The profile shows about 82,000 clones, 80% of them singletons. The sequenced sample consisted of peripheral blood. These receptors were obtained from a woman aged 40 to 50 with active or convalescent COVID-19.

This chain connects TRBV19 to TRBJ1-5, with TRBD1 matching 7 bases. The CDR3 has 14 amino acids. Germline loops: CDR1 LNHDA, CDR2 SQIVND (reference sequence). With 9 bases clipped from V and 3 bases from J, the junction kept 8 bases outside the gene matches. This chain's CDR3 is CASAPTGVNQPQHF. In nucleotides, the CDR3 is TGTGCCAGCGCTCCTACAGGGGTCAATCAGCCCCAGCATTTT.

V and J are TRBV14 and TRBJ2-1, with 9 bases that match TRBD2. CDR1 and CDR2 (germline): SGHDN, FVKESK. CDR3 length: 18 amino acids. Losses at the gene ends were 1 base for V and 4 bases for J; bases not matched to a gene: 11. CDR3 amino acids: CASSQGPGTSGRYNEQFF. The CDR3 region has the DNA TGTGCCAGCAGCCAAGGGCCGGGAACTAGCGGGCGTTACAATGAGCAGTTCTTC.

In DNA form, the CDR3 reads TGTGCCAGCAGCGTTCAGAGGGTGCCTAATGAAAAACTGTTTTTT. It specifies CASSVQRVPNEKLFF. The chain carries TRBV11-2 and TRBJ1-4; the D is unclear. Trimming pared 5 bases from V and 3 bases from J, leaving 13 bases between. The CDR3 has 15 residues. Germline loops: CDR1 SGHAT, CDR2 FQNNGV.

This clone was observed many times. The CDR3 region is CASSSGLAGNYEQYF. CDR3 nucleotide sequence: TGTGCCAGCAGCTCCGGCCTAGCGGGGAACTACGAGCAGTACTTC. The V gene is TRBV13, the J gene TRBJ2-7, with TRBD2 matching 9 bases. The ends lost 4 bases at V and 3 bases at J; junction bases unmatched: 7. Looked up from germline, CDR1 is PRHDT and CDR2 is FYEKMQ (reference sequence). This CDR3 is built from 15 residues.

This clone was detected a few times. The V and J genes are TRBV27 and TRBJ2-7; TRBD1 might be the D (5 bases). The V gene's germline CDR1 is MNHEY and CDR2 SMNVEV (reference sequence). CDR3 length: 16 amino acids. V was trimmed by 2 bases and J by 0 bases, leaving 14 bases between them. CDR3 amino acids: CASSLGVGLGSYEQYF. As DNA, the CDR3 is TGTGCCAGCAGTTTAGGGGTGGGGCTTGGCTCCTACGAGCAGTACTTC.

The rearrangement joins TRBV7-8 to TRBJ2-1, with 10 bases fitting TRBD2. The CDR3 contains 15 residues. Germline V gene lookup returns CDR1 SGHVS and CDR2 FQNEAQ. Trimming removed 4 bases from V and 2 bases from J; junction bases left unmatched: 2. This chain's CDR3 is CASSYLAGAYNEQFF. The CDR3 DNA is TGTGCCAGCAGCTATCTAGCGGGAGCCTACAATGAGCAGTTCTTC. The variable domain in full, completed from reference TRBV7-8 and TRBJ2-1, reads GAGVSQSPRYKVAKRGQDVALRCDPISGHVSLFWYQQALGQGPEFLTYFQNEAQLDKSGLPSDRFFAERPEGSVSTLKIQRTQQEDSAVYLCASSYLAGAYNEQFFGPGTRLTVL.

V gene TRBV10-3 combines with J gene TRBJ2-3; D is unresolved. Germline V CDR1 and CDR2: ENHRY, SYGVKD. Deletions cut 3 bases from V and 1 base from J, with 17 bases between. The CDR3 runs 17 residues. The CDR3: CAISDVPRLTGTDTQYF. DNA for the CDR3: TGTGCCATCAGTGACGTGCCCAGGTTAACCGGCACAGATACGCAGTATTTT.

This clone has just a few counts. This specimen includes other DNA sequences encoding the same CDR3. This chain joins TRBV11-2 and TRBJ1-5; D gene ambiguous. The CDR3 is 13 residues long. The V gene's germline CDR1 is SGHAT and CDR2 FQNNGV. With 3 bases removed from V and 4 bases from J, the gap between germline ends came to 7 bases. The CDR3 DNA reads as TGTGCCAGCAGCTTGGGCCATAATCAGCCCCAGCATTTT. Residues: CASSLGHNQPQHF.

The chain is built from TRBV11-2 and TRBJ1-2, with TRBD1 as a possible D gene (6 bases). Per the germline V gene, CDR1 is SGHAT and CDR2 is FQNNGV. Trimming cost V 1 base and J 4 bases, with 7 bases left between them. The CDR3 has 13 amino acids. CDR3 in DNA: TGTGCCAGCAGCTTAGGGACAGCCTATGGCTACACCTTC. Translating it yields CASSLGTAYGYTF.

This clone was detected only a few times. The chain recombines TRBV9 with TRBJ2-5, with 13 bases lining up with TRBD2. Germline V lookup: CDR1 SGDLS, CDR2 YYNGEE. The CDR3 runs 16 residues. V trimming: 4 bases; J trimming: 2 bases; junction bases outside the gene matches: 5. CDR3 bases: TGTGCCAGCAGCTTGGGACTAGCGGGGTCACAAGAGACCCAGTACTTC. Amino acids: CASSLGLAGSQETQYF.

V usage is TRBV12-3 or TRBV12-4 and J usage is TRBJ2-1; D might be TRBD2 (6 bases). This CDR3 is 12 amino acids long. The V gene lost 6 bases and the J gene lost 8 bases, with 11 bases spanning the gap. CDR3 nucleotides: TGTGCCAGCAGGGCCAGCGGGTATGAGCAGTTCTTC. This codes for CASRASGYEQFF.

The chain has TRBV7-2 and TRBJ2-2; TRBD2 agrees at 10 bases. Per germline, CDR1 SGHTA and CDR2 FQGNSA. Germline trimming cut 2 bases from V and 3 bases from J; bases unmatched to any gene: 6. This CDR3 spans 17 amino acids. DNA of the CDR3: TGTGCCAGCAGCTTACGGCTAGCGGGAGTACACACCGGGGAGCTGTTTTTT. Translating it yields CASSLRLAGVHTGELFF.

For the CDR3, the DNA is TGTGCCAGCAGCCAAGATCCTATACAGGGGGATGAGCAGTTCTTC. It encodes CASSQDPIQGDEQFF. This chain connects TRBV4-2 to TRBJ2-1; 8 bases align to TRBD1. Per the germline V gene, CDR1 is LGHNA and CDR2 is YNFKEQ. Germline trimming cut 0 bases from V and 8 bases from J; bases unmatched to any gene: 6. The CDR3 has 15 amino acids.

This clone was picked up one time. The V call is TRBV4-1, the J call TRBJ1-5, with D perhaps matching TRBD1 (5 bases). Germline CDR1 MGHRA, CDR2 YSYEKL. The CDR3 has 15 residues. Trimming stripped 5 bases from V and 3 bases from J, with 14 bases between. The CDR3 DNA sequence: TGCGCCAGCAGCTTTTTGGAGACAGACAATCAGCCCCAGCATTTT. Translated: CASSFLETDNQPQHF.

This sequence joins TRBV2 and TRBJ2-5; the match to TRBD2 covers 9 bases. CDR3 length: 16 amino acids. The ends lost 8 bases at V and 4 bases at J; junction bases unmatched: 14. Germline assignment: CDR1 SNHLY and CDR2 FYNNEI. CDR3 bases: TGTGCCAGCCTATCGGGACTAGCCAGGGGGGGAGAGACCCAGTACTTC. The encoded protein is CASLSGLARGGETQYF. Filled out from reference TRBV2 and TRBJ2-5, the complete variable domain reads EPEVTQTPSHQVTQMGQEVILRCVPISNHLYFYWYRQILGQKVEFLVSFYNNEISEKSEIFDDQFSVERPDGSNFTLKIRSTKLEDSAMYFCASLSGLARGGETQYFGPGTRLLVL.

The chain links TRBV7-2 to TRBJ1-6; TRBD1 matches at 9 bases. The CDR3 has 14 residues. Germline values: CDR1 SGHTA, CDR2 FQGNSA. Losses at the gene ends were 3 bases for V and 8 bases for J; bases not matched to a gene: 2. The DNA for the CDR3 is TGTGCCAGCAGCTTCGGACAGGGGTATTCACCCCTCCACTTT. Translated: CASSFGQGYSPLHF.

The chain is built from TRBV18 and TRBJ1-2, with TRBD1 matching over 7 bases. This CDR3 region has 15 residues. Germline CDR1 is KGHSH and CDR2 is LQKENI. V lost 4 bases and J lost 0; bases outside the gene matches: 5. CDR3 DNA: TGTGCCAGCTCACGCCGGGACAGATCTAACTATGGCTACACCTTC. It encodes CASSRRDRSNYGYTF.

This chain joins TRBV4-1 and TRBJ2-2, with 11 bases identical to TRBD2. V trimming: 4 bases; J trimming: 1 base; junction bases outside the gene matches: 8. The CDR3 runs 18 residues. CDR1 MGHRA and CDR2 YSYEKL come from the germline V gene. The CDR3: CASSPRRTSGRNTGELFF. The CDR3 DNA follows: TGCGCCAGCAGCCCCCGACGGACTAGCGGGCGGAACACCGGGGAGCTGTTTTTT.

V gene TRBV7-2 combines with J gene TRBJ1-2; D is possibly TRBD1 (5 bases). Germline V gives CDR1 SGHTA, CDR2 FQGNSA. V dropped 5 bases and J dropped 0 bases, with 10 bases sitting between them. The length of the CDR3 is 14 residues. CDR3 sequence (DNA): TGTGCCAGCAGCACGGGGGTAGCTAACTATGGCTACACCTTC. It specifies CASSTGVANYGYTF.